This is a list of T cell receptor beta chains from one sample in a study of T cells in Graves' hyperthyroidism and ophthalmopathy. TCRdb analysed the multiplex PCR reads with MiXCR anew, one entry per CDR3 protein. Here the sample spans 620,000 or so distinct CDR3 sequences, roughly 15% being singletons. Sequencing was done on a sample of blood. All receptors derive from a woman aged 45-60 years with Graves' ophthalmopathy. CDR3s include the opening cysteine and the closing phenylalanine or tryptophan. Fields, in order: J gene, clone size, D gene, V gene, CDR3 DNA, CDR3 protein. A D gene is named only where the DNA matches it firmly. The size of a clone is reported for some rows only, either as once, few or many, or as a class for expanded clones.

j_gene: TRBJ2-7
abundance: many
d_gene: .
v_gene: TRBV5-6
CDR3nt: TGTGCCAGCAGCTTCCTGGGGACGCCGGGCGCCGACGAGCAGTACTTC
CDR3aa: CASSFLGTPGADEQYF

j_gene: TRBJ2-1
abundance: .
d_gene: TRBD1
v_gene: TRBV15
CDR3nt: TGTGCCACCAGCACTGTGGGACAGGGGGCGGATGAGCAGTTCTTC
CDR3aa: CATSTVGQGADEQFF

j_gene: TRBJ2-3
abundance: many
d_gene: .
v_gene: TRBV7-3
CDR3nt: TGTGCCAGCAGCTCATATCGGGCAGATACGCAGTATTTT
CDR3aa: CASSSYRADTQYF

j_gene: TRBJ2-3
abundance: .
d_gene: TRBD2
v_gene: TRBV2
CDR3nt: TGTGCCAGCAGTCCGGGACTAGCGGGAGCCCGGCCAGATACGCAGTATTTT
CDR3aa: CASSPGLAGARPDTQYF

j_gene: TRBJ2-2
abundance: many
d_gene: .
v_gene: TRBV2
CDR3nt: TGTGCCAGCACGGTTCCGGCAGGGAGCACCGGGGAGCTGTTTTTT
CDR3aa: CASTVPAGSTGELFF

j_gene: TRBJ2-1
abundance: many
d_gene: .
v_gene: TRBV24-1
CDR3nt: TGTGCCACCAGTGACCGAAGCAGAAGCTCCTACAATGAGCAGTTCTTC
CDR3aa: CATSDRSRSSYNEQFF

j_gene: TRBJ2-1
abundance: few
d_gene: TRBD1
v_gene: TRBV27
CDR3nt: TGTGCCAGCAACACTAGACAGGGCTACAATGAGCAGCTCTTC
CDR3aa: CASNTRQGYNEQLF

j_gene: TRBJ1-5
abundance: many
d_gene: TRBD1
v_gene: TRBV6-6
CDR3nt: TGTGCCAGCAGTTACCAACAGGGGGTGAGCAATCAGCCCCAGCATTTT
CDR3aa: CASSYQQGVSNQPQHF

j_gene: TRBJ1-2
abundance: many
d_gene: .
v_gene: TRBV12-3/TRBV12-4
CDR3nt: TGTGCCAGCAGTTTAGCTGGCGGGGCGGGCTACACCTTC
CDR3aa: CASSLAGGAGYTF

j_gene: TRBJ2-6
abundance: .
d_gene: TRBD2
v_gene: TRBV28
CDR3nt: TGTGCCAGCAGTCGCCGACTAGCGGGAGTGGGGTCTGGGGCCAACGTCCTGACTTTC
CDR3aa: CASSRRLAGVGSGANVLTF

j_gene: TRBJ1-5
abundance: .
d_gene: .
v_gene: TRBV19
CDR3nt: TGTGCCAGTAGTCCTGAGATAGGGCAGGGGTCGTTATCTCAGCCCCAGCATTTT
CDR3aa: CASSPEIGQGSLSQPQHF

j_gene: TRBJ2-1
abundance: .
d_gene: TRBD1
v_gene: TRBV5-5
CDR3nt: TGTGCCAGCAGTGAAACAGGGGGCCTTATTAAGTTCTTC
CDR3aa: CASSETGGLIKFF

j_gene: TRBJ2-2
abundance: .
d_gene: .
v_gene: TRBV5-6
CDR3nt: TGTGCCAGCAGCTTAGAGGACCGGGAGCTGTTTTTT
CDR3aa: CASSLEDRELFF

j_gene: TRBJ2-7
abundance: .
d_gene: TRBD1
v_gene: TRBV6-2/TRBV6-3
CDR3nt: TGTGCCAGCAGGGAGACAGGGGGGGCCCACGAGCAGTACTTC
CDR3aa: CASRETGGAHEQYF

j_gene: TRBJ2-1
abundance: many
d_gene: TRBD2
v_gene: TRBV7-9
CDR3nt: TGTGCCAGCAGCTTTAGTAGGTTACTAGCGGTTTACAATGAGCAGTTCTTC
CDR3aa: CASSFSRLLAVYNEQFF

j_gene: TRBJ2-7
abundance: many
d_gene: .
v_gene: TRBV28
CDR3nt: TGTGCCAGCATTATTTCCGGAGGGCCCTACGAGCAGTACTTC
CDR3aa: CASIISGGPYEQYF

j_gene: TRBJ1-1
abundance: many
d_gene: .
v_gene: TRBV18
CDR3nt: TGTGCCAGCTCACCAAGCCAGGACACTGAAGCTTTCTTT
CDR3aa: CASSPSQDTEAFF

j_gene: TRBJ1-2
abundance: .
d_gene: TRBD1
v_gene: TRBV6-1
CDR3nt: TGTGCCAGCAGTTGGCAGGGGGCGCCTTATGGCTACACCTTC
CDR3aa: CASSWQGAPYGYTF

j_gene: TRBJ2-2
abundance: .
d_gene: .
v_gene: TRBV6-2/TRBV6-3
CDR3nt: TGTGCCAGCAGTTACAAGATGAGGCAGCCTAACACCGGGGAGCTGTTTTTT
CDR3aa: CASSYKMRQPNTGELFF

j_gene: TRBJ1-6
abundance: .
d_gene: .
v_gene: TRBV3-2
CDR3nt: TGTGCCAGCAGCCAAGATTTAGGGGCCTGCTATAATTCACCCCTCCACTTT
CDR3aa: CASSQDLGACYNSPLHF

j_gene: TRBJ2-1
abundance: many
d_gene: .
v_gene: TRBV7-2
CDR3nt: TGTGCCAGCAGCTTAGGGTTCTATGAGCAGTTCTTC
CDR3aa: CASSLGFYEQFF

j_gene: TRBJ2-7
abundance: .
d_gene: .
v_gene: TRBV7-3
CDR3nt: TGTGCCAGCAGCTTAATGGGGGAGTCAGAGGAGCAGTACTTC
CDR3aa: CASSLMGESEEQYF

j_gene: TRBJ2-2
abundance: .
d_gene: .
v_gene: TRBV28
CDR3nt: TGTGCCACCATTAGAGGGGGACATACGAACACCGGGGAGCTGTTTTTT
CDR3aa: CATIRGGHTNTGELFF

j_gene: TRBJ1-2
abundance: few
d_gene: .
v_gene: TRBV29-1
CDR3nt: TGCAGCGTTGAAATCCGGGAAGGGAGCTATGGCTACACCTTC
CDR3aa: CSVEIREGSYGYTF

j_gene: TRBJ1-2
abundance: many
d_gene: TRBD1
v_gene: TRBV6-2/TRBV6-3
CDR3nt: TGTGCCAGCAGCCTGGGACAGGTCGTCTATGGCTACACCTTC
CDR3aa: CASSLGQVVYGYTF

j_gene: TRBJ2-4
abundance: .
d_gene: TRBD1
v_gene: TRBV7-9
CDR3nt: TGTGCCAGCAGTAGCCCGGGGACAGGGGGAAACATTCAGTACTTC
CDR3aa: CASSSPGTGGNIQYF

j_gene: TRBJ2-1
abundance: many
d_gene: .
v_gene: TRBV24-1
CDR3nt: TGTGCCACCAGTGATTCTCGGTCGGGAGCAAGGAACAATGAGCAGTTCTTC
CDR3aa: CATSDSRSGARNNEQFF

j_gene: TRBJ2-7
abundance: .
d_gene: TRBD2
v_gene: TRBV6-1
CDR3nt: TGTGCCAGCAGTGAAATGGGACTAGCGGGCTACGAGCAGTACTTC
CDR3aa: CASSEMGLAGYEQYF

j_gene: TRBJ1-1
abundance: many
d_gene: .
v_gene: TRBV28
CDR3nt: TGTGCCAGCAGTACCCAGGCCGCCCCTCGGCCCACTGAAGCTTTCTTT
CDR3aa: CASSTQAAPRPTEAFF

j_gene: TRBJ1-1
abundance: .
d_gene: .
v_gene: TRBV9
CDR3nt: TGTGCCAGCAGCGTAGGAGTCTTAGGGGAGGGATGGAACACTGAAGCTTTCTTT
CDR3aa: CASSVGVLGEGWNTEAFF

j_gene: TRBJ2-7
abundance: many
d_gene: .
v_gene: TRBV9
CDR3nt: TGTGCCAGCAGCGTAGGAGTCGGGCAGGAGCAGTACTTC
CDR3aa: CASSVGVGQEQYF

j_gene: TRBJ1-5
abundance: .
d_gene: TRBD1
v_gene: TRBV19
CDR3nt: TGTGCCAGTAGGCCCGGGACAGGCAGAAATCAGCCCCAGCATTTT
CDR3aa: CASRPGTGRNQPQHF

j_gene: TRBJ2-2
abundance: many
d_gene: .
v_gene: TRBV20-1
CDR3nt: TGCAGTGCCCAAAATATGGGTACCGGGGAGCTGTTTTTT
CDR3aa: CSAQNMGTGELFF

j_gene: TRBJ2-1
abundance: .
d_gene: .
v_gene: TRBV6-5
CDR3nt: TGTGCCAGCAGTTCACGACCCAGCTCCTACGATGAGCAGTTCTTC
CDR3aa: CASSSRPSSYDEQFF

j_gene: TRBJ2-7
abundance: .
d_gene: .
v_gene: TRBV28
CDR3nt: TGTGCCAGCAGTTTATTAAGTTTTAGGTCGATTTACGAGCAGTACTTC
CDR3aa: CASSLLSFRSIYEQYF

j_gene: TRBJ1-6
abundance: few
d_gene: .
v_gene: TRBV27
CDR3nt: TGTGCCAGCAGTCCCGAGGGATATTCGAATTCACCCCTCCACTTT
CDR3aa: CASSPEGYSNSPLHF

j_gene: TRBJ1-5
abundance: many
d_gene: .
v_gene: TRBV30
CDR3nt: TGTGCCTGGAGTCGGGACAAGAATCAGCCCCAGCATTTT
CDR3aa: CAWSRDKNQPQHF

j_gene: TRBJ2-5
abundance: many
d_gene: .
v_gene: TRBV24-1
CDR3nt: TGTGCCACCAGTGTAGAACAGACCCAGTACTTC
CDR3aa: CATSVEQTQYF

j_gene: TRBJ2-1
abundance: .
d_gene: .
v_gene: TRBV6-2/TRBV6-3
CDR3nt: TGTGCCAGCAGTCGTACCGGGAGCCCTACCTACAATGAGCAGTTCTTC
CDR3aa: CASSRTGSPTYNEQFF

j_gene: TRBJ2-7
abundance: many
d_gene: .
v_gene: TRBV28
CDR3nt: TGTGCCAGCAGTTTACCGGGCCAAATCGGTGGAAGCGAGCAGTACTTC
CDR3aa: CASSLPGQIGGSEQYF

j_gene: TRBJ2-3
abundance: many
d_gene: .
v_gene: TRBV27
CDR3nt: TGTGCCAGCAGTTTCCCATCCAGAGGAGATACGCAGTATTTT
CDR3aa: CASSFPSRGDTQYF

j_gene: TRBJ2-5
abundance: many
d_gene: .
v_gene: TRBV7-2
CDR3nt: TGTGCCAGCAGCTCAGACGAAGAGACCCAGTACTTC
CDR3aa: CASSSDEETQYF